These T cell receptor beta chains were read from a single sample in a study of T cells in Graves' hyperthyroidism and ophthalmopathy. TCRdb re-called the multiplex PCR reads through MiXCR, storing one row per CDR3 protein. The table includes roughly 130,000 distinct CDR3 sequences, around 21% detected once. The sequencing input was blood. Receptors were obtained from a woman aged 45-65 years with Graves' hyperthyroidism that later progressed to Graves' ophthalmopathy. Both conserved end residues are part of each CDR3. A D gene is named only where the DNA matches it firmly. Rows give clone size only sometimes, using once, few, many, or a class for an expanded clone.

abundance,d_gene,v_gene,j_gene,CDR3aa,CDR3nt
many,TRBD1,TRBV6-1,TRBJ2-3,CASSRQGASGDTQYF,TGTGCCAGCAGTAGACAGGGGGCAAGTGGAGATACGCAGTATTTT
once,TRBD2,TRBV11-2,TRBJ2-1,CASSLDQREGLRNEQFF,TGTGCCAGCAGCTTAGACCAGCGGGAGGGCCTCCGGAATGAGCAGTTCTTC
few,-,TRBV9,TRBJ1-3,CASSSTGPGNTIYF,TGTGCCAGCAGCTCCACAGGGCCCGGAAACACCATATATTTT
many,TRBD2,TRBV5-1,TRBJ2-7,CASSSPTSDYEQYF,TGCGCCAGCAGCTCCCCGACTAGCGACTACGAGCAGTACTTC
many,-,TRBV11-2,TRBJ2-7,CASSQQGKGGSYEQYF,TGTGCCAGCAGCCAACAGGGTAAAGGGGGCTCCTACGAGCAGTACTTC
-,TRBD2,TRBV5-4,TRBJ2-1,CASSTRGGTSGRHEQFF,TGTGCCAGCAGCACCCGAGGGGGGACTAGCGGGAGACATGAGCAGTTCTTC
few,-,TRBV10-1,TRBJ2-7,CASGDFGEQYF,TGCGCCAGCGGGGATTTTGGGGAGCAGTACTTC
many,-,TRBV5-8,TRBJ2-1,CASSWELSGLAYNEQFF,TGTGCCAGCAGCTGGGAATTAAGTGGTCTAGCCTACAATGAGCAGTTCTTC
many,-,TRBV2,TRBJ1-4,CASSGQINEKLFF,TGTGCCAGCAGTGGGCAGATTAATGAAAAACTGTTTTTT
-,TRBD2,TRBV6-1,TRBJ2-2,CASSYPLEREGRLSGELFF,TGTGCCAGCAGTTACCCGCTTGAGCGGGAGGGCCGCCTCTCCGGGGAGCTGTTTTTT